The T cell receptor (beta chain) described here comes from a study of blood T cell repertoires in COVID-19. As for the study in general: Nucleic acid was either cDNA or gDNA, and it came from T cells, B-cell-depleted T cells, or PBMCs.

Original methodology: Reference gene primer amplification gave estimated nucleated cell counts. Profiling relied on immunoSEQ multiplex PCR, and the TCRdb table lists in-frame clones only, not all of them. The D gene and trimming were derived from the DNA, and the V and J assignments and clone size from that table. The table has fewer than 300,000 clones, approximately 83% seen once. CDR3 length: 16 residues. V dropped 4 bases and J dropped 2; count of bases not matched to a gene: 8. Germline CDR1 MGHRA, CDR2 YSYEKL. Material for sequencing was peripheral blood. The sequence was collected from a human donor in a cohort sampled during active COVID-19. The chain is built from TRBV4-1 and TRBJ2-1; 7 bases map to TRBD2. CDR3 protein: CASSPRGLEPYNEQFF. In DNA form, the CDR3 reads TGCGCCAGCAGCCCCAGAGGACTAGAGCCCTACAATGAGCAGTTCTTC.